The clone carrying this T cell receptor (beta chain) was detected a few times. The data were obtained in a study of shared clonotypes between healthy human individuals. Germline V gene data show CDR1 as SQVTM and CDR2 as ANQGSEA. The CDR3 is made up of 15 amino acids. Assay used: immunoSEQ multiplex PCR; TCRdb lists only in-frame clones, some missing. The sample holds some 1 million clones, 65% to 80% seen once. The rearrangement uses TRBV29-1 and TRBJ2-5, with D tentatively TRBD2 (7 bases). The tail of the sequence fits TRBJ2-7 better, so the J call may be wrong. This clonotype originated in a man in his late teens or twenties in good health. Sequenced: memory CD4+ T cells sorted from blood. The sample's subset: CD45RA-negative fraction. The DNA for the CDR3 is TGCAGCGTTGCGTCTAGCGGAGGGGGACCGTCCGAGCAGTACTTC. It is translated as CSVASSGGGPSEQYF.